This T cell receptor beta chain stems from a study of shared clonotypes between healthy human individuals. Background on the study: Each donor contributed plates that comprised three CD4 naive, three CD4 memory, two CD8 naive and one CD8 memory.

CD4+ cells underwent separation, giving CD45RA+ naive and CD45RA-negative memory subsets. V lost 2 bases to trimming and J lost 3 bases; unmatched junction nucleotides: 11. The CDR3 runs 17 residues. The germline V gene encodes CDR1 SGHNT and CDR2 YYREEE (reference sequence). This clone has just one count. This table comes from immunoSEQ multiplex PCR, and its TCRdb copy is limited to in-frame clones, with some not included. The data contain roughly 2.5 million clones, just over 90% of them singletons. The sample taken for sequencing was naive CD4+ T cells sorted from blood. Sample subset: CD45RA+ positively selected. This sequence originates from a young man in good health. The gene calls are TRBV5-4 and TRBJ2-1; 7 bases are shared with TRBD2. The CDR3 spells CASSLSGTTNYYNEQFF. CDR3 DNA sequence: TGTGCCAGCAGCTTAAGCGGGACCACCAATTACTACAATGAGCAGTTCTTC.